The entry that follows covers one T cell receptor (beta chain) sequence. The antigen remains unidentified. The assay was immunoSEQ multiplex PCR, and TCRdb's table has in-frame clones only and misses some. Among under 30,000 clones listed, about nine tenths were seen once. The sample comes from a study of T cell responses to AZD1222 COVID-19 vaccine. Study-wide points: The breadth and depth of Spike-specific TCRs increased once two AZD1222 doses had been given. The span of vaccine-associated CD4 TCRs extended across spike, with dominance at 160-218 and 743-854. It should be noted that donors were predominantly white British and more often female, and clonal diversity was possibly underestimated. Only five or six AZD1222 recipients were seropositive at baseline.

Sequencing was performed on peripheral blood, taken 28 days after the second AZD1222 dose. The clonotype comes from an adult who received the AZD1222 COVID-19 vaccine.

The CDR3 is CASSYAGGEAFF. CDR3 sequence (DNA): TGTGCCAGCAGTTACGCAGGGGGTGAAGCTTTCTTT. V and J are TRBV6-2 or TRBV6-3 and TRBJ1-1; 7 bases line up with TRBD1. The CDR3 spans 12 residues. Germline CDR1 and CDR2: MNHEY and SVGEGT. Trimming took 2 bases from V and 7 from J; bases not matched to a gene: 1.